This T cell receptor (beta chain) was retrieved from a study of tumour-infiltrating T cells in Burkitt lymphoma. Study overall: Overall and progression-free survival were predicted by productive clonality. Notes on the study in general: Many Burkitt lymphoma patients shared several public clonotypes.

A remark on this clone: Its antigen is currently unknown.

The CDR3 is made up of 18 amino acids. Trimming at V came to 4 bases and at J to 3 bases, leaving 16 bases not matched to a gene. The germline gives CDR1 SGDLS, CDR2 YYNGEE. Sequencing was performed with immunoSEQ multiplex PCR; in TCRdb, only in-frame clones are kept and a portion is missing. The data contain 1,300 or so clones, about 85% of them singletons. The chain couples TRBV9 to TRBJ2-1; 7 bases align to TRBD2. This clonotype was sampled from a human donor with Burkitt lymphoma. Sequenced: tumor tissue. DNA for the CDR3: TGTGCCAGCAGCTTCCCAGGATGGGGGGAGGGCCACTACAATGAGCAGTTCTTC. It codes for CASSFPGWGEGHYNEQFF. The full variable domain, in which reference TRBV9 and TRBJ2-1 provide the parts outside the CDR3, is DSGVTQTPKHLITATGQRVTLRCSPRSGDLSVYWYQQSLDQGLQFLIQYYNGEERAKGNILERFSAQQFPDLHSELNLSSLELGDSALYFCASSFPGWGEGHYNEQFFGPGTRLTVL.